These T cell receptor beta chains were read from a single sample in a study of T cell responses to AZD1222 COVID-19 vaccine. The data were produced by immunoSEQ multiplex PCR, yet TCRdb's version contains in-frame clones alone and is incomplete. This sample has over 150,000 clones; around nine tenths occur once, and the top ten carry less than 6.5%. The material sequenced was peripheral blood, taken on day 0 of AZD1222 vaccination. Receptors originate from an adult in good health. The CDR3 runs from the conserved cysteine through the conserved F or W. A D gene is named only where the DNA matches it firmly. The size field is filled for only some rows; it gives once, few, many or a size class.

CDR3nt: TGTGCCAGCAGTTTTTCTAAGACAGGGATGAACAATCAGCCCCAGCATTTT
CDR3aa: CASSFSKTGMNNQPQHF
d_gene: TRBD1
v_gene: TRBV6-2/TRBV6-3
j_gene: TRBJ1-5
abundance: .

CDR3nt: TGCGCCAGCAGCTTGGGGGACGGCACAGATACGCAGTATTTT
CDR3aa: CASSLGDGTDTQYF
d_gene: .
v_gene: TRBV5-1
j_gene: TRBJ2-3
abundance: .

CDR3nt: TGTGCCAGCAGTTTAGTATCAGGGGCCCATGGCTACACCTTC
CDR3aa: CASSLVSGAHGYTF
d_gene: .
v_gene: TRBV28
j_gene: TRBJ1-2
abundance: .

CDR3nt: TGTGCCAGCAGTTACGGGGGACAGCTCTACGAGCAGTACTTC
CDR3aa: CASSYGGQLYEQYF
d_gene: TRBD1
v_gene: TRBV6-5
j_gene: TRBJ2-7
abundance: .

CDR3nt: TGTGCCAGCAGTCTAAGGGCGGGGTACACTGAAGCTTTCTTT
CDR3aa: CASSLRAGYTEAFF
d_gene: .
v_gene: TRBV27
j_gene: TRBJ1-1
abundance: few

CDR3nt: TGTGCCAGCAGTCCGGGGTCCTACACTGAAGCTTTCTTT
CDR3aa: CASSPGSYTEAFF
d_gene: .
v_gene: TRBV28
j_gene: TRBJ1-1
abundance: once

CDR3nt: TGTGCCAGCAGTCCCGACACTAATGAAAAACTGTTTTTT
CDR3aa: CASSPDTNEKLFF
d_gene: .
v_gene: TRBV12-3/TRBV12-4
j_gene: TRBJ1-4
abundance: .

CDR3nt: TGTGCCACCAGGGAGGGGACAGGGGAAACCGGGGAGCTGTTTTTT
CDR3aa: CATREGTGETGELFF
d_gene: TRBD1
v_gene: TRBV15
j_gene: TRBJ2-2
abundance: few

CDR3nt: TGTGCCAGCAGCTTGACTAGCGGGGGAACAGATACGCAGTATTTT
CDR3aa: CASSLTSGGTDTQYF
d_gene: TRBD2
v_gene: TRBV28
j_gene: TRBJ2-3
abundance: .

CDR3nt: TGTGCCAGCAGTTTAAATTCGGGAGCAACTAATGAAAAACTGTTTTTT
CDR3aa: CASSLNSGATNEKLFF
d_gene: .
v_gene: TRBV27
j_gene: TRBJ1-4
abundance: .

CDR3nt: TGTGCCAGCAGCTTGAAGGGTTATAGCGGCGGCTACACCTTC
CDR3aa: CASSLKGYSGGYTF
d_gene: .
v_gene: TRBV5-6
j_gene: TRBJ1-2
abundance: .

CDR3nt: TGTGCCAGCAGTATACAGATACGCTATGGCTACACCTTC
CDR3aa: CASSIQIRYGYTF
d_gene: .
v_gene: TRBV28
j_gene: TRBJ1-2
abundance: few

CDR3nt: TGTGCCAGCAGCTTGGACTTATCTGGGGCCAACGTCCTGACTTTC
CDR3aa: CASSLDLSGANVLTF
d_gene: .
v_gene: TRBV5-6
j_gene: TRBJ2-6
abundance: .

CDR3nt: TGTGCCAGCAGCTTAACGGAGGGGAACACTGAAGCTTTCTTT
CDR3aa: CASSLTEGNTEAFF
d_gene: .
v_gene: TRBV7-6
j_gene: TRBJ1-1
abundance: .

CDR3nt: TGCGCCAGCAGCCTTGGGGGTGGTGGCCTTGAAGCTTTCTTT
CDR3aa: CASSLGGGGLEAFF
d_gene: .
v_gene: TRBV5-1
j_gene: TRBJ1-1
abundance: .

CDR3nt: TGTGCCAGCAGCCTGGAAGGGGGCCCGAATTCACCCCTCCACTTT
CDR3aa: CASSLEGGPNSPLHF
d_gene: TRBD1
v_gene: TRBV7-6
j_gene: TRBJ1-6
abundance: .

CDR3nt: TGTGCCAGCAGCGCGGGACAGGGCTCTGGAAACACCATATATTTT
CDR3aa: CASSAGQGSGNTIYF
d_gene: TRBD1
v_gene: TRBV5-4
j_gene: TRBJ1-3
abundance: .

CDR3nt: TGTGCCAGCAGCGTAGTAGAGGGAGTGGGCACTGAAGCTTTCTTT
CDR3aa: CASSVVEGVGTEAFF
d_gene: .
v_gene: TRBV9
j_gene: TRBJ1-1
abundance: .

CDR3nt: TGTGCCAGCTCACTCAACCCCGGGACACATAACACCGGGGAGCTGTTTTTT
CDR3aa: CASSLNPGTHNTGELFF
d_gene: .
v_gene: TRBV18
j_gene: TRBJ2-2
abundance: .

CDR3nt: TGTGCCAGCAGCGTAGAGTTGTCGGGACTAGGGGACGAGCAGTACTTC
CDR3aa: CASSVELSGLGDEQYF
d_gene: TRBD2
v_gene: TRBV9
j_gene: TRBJ2-7
abundance: once

CDR3nt: TGTGCCAGCAGCCAAGCAGGGACTTCTGGCTCCTACGAGCAGTACTTC
CDR3aa: CASSQAGTSGSYEQYF
d_gene: .
v_gene: TRBV3-1/TRBV3-2
j_gene: TRBJ2-7
abundance: .

CDR3nt: TGTGCCAGCAGTTTAGGGACTTTTAATTCACCCCTCCACTTT
CDR3aa: CASSLGTFNSPLHF
d_gene: .
v_gene: TRBV27
j_gene: TRBJ1-6
abundance: .

CDR3nt: TGTGCCAGCAGCTTAGCAGGGCGCGGGGAGCAGTACTTC
CDR3aa: CASSLAGRGEQYF
d_gene: .
v_gene: TRBV11-3
j_gene: TRBJ2-7
abundance: .

CDR3nt: TGTGCCAGCAGTTATTTGGGCATACCTACCTACGAGCAGTACTTC
CDR3aa: CASSYLGIPTYEQYF
d_gene: .
v_gene: TRBV6-2/TRBV6-3
j_gene: TRBJ2-7
abundance: .

CDR3nt: TGTGCCAGCAGCTTAACCGGGACTTACAATGAGCAGTTCTTC
CDR3aa: CASSLTGTYNEQFF
d_gene: .
v_gene: TRBV11-1
j_gene: TRBJ2-1
abundance: .

CDR3nt: TGTGCCAGTGCCCTGTCTAACTATGGCTACACCTTC
CDR3aa: CASALSNYGYTF
d_gene: .
v_gene: TRBV5-4
j_gene: TRBJ1-2
abundance: .

CDR3nt: TGTGCCAGCAGAGGACCCTTCTCCCCTAGAAACACCATATATTTT
CDR3aa: CASRGPFSPRNTIYF
d_gene: .
v_gene: TRBV6-4
j_gene: TRBJ1-3
abundance: once

CDR3nt: TGTGCCAGCAGCCTCCTTGGGGGCTACGAGCAGTACTTC
CDR3aa: CASSLLGGYEQYF
d_gene: .
v_gene: TRBV11-3
j_gene: TRBJ2-7
abundance: .